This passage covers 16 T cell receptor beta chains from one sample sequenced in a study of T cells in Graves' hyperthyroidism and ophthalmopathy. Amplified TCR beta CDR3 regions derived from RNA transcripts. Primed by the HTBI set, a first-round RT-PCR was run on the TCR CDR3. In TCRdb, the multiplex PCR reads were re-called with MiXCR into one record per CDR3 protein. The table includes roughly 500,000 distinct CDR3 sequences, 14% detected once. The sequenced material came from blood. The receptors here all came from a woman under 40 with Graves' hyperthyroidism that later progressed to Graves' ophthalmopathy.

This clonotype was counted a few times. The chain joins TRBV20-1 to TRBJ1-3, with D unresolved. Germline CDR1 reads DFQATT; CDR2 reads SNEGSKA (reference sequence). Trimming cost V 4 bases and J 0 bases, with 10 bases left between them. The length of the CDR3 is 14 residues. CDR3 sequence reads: CSATASDSGNTIYF. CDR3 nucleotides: TGCAGTGCTACCGCTTCTGACTCTGGAAACACCATATATTTT.

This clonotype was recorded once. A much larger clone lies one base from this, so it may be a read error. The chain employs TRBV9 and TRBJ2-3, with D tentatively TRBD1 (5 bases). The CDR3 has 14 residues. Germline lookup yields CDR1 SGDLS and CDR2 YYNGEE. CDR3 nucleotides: TGTGCCAGCACGGAACCAGGGAACACAGATACGCATTATTTT. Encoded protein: CASTEPGNTDTHYF. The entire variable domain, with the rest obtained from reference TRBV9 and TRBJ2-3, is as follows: DSGVTQTPKHLITATGQRVTLRCSPRSGDLSVYWYQQSLDQGLQFLIQYYNGEERAKGNILERFSAQQFPDLHSELNLSSLELGDSALYFCASTEPGNTDTHYFGPGTRLTVL.

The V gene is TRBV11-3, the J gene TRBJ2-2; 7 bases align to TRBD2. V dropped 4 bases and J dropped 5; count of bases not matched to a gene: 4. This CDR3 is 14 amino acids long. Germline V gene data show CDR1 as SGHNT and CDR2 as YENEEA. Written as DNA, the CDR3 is TGTGCCAGCAGCTCGACTAGCAGTACCGGGGAGCTGTTTTTT. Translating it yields CASSSTSSTGELFF.

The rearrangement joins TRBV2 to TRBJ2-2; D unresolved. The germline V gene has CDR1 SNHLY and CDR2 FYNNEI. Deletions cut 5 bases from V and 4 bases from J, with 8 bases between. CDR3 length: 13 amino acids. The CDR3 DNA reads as TGTGCCAGCAGTCAGGAGTTCACCGGGGAGCTGTTTTTT. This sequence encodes CASSQEFTGELFF.

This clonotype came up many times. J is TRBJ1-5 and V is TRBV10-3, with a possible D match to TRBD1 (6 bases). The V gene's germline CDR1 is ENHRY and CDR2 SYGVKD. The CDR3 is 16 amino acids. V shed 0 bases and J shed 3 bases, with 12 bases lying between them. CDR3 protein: CAISESLTGVNQPQHF. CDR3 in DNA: TGTGCCATCAGTGAGTCTCTGACAGGAGTCAATCAGCCCCAGCATTTT.

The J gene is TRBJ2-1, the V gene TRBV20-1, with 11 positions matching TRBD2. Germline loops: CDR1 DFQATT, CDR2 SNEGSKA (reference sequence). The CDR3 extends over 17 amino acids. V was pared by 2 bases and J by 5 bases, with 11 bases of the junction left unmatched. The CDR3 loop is CSARQFLAGGEDNEQFF. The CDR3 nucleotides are TGCAGTGCTAGACAATTTTTAGCGGGAGGGGAGGACAATGAGCAGTTCTTC.

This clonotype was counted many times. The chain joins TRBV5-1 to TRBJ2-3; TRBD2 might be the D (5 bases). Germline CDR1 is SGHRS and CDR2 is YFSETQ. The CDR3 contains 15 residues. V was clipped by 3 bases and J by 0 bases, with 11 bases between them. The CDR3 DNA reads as TGCGCCAGCAGCTCCCTCGGGGAGAGCACAGATACGCAGTATTTT. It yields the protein CASSSLGESTDTQYF.

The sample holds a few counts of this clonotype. In DNA form, the CDR3 reads TGTGCCAGCAGCGTAGGCCTACGGGAGGGCCCCTACAATGAGCAGTTCTTC. It specifies CASSVGLREGPYNEQFF. V is TRBV9 and J is TRBJ2-1; TRBD2 agrees at 8 bases. The CDR3 is made up of 17 amino acids. V lost 0 bases, J lost 2 bases, and 7 bases stayed unmatched. Germline V lookup: CDR1 SGDLS, CDR2 YYNGEE.

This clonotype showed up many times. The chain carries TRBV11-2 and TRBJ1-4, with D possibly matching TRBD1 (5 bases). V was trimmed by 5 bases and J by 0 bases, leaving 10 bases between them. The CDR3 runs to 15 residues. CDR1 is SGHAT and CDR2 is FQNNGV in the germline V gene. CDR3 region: CASSPPGPTNEKLFF. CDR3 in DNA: TGTGCCAGCAGCCCACCGGGGCCAACTAATGAAAAACTGTTTTTT.

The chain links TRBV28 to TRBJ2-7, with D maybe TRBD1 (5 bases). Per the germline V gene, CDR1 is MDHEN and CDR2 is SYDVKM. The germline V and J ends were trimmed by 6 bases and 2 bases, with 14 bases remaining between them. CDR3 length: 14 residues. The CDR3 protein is CASSLPTVPYEQYF. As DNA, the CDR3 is TGTGCCAGCAGCCTCCCGACAGTCCCCTACGAGCAGTACTTC. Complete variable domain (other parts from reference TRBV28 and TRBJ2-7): DVKVTQSSRYLVKRTGEKVFLECVQDMDHENMFWYRQDPGLGLRLIYFSYDVKMKEKGDIPEGYSVSREKKERFSLILESASTNQTSMYLCASSLPTVPYEQYFGPGTRLTVT.

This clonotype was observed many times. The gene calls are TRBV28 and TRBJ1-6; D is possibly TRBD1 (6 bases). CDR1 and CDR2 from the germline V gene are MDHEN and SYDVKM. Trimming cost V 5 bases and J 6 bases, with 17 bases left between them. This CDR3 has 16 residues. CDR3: CASSPTGAKANSPLHF. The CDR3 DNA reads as TGTGCCAGCAGTCCAACGGGGGCCAAAGCTAATTCACCCCTCCACTTT.

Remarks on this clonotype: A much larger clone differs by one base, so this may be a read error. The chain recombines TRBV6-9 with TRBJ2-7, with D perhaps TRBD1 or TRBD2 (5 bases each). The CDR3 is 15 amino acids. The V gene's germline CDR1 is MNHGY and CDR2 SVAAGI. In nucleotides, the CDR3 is TGTACCAGCAGTTACACCGGGACGGGACCCTACGAGCAGTACTTC. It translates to CTSSYTGTGPYEQYF.

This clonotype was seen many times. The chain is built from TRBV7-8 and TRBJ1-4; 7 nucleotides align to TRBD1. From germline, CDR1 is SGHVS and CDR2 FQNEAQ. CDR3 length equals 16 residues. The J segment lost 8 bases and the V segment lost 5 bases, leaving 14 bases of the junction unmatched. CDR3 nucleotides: TGTGCCAGCAGCCCACCGGGACAGTCAATAAGGGAAAAACTGTTTTTT. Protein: CASSPPGQSIREKLFF. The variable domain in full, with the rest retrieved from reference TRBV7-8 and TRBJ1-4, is GAGVSQSPRYKVAKRGQDVALRCDPISGHVSLFWYQQALGQGPEFLTYFQNEAQLDKSGLPSDRFFAERPEGSVSTLKIQRTQQEDSAVYLCASSPPGQSIREKLFFGSGTQLSVL.

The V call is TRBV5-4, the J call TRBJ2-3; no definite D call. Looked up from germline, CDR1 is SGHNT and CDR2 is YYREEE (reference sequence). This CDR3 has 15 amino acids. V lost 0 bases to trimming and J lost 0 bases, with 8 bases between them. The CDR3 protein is CASSLGSTSTDTQYF. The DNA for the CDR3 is TGTGCCAGCAGCTTGGGCAGTACTAGCACAGATACGCAGTATTTT.

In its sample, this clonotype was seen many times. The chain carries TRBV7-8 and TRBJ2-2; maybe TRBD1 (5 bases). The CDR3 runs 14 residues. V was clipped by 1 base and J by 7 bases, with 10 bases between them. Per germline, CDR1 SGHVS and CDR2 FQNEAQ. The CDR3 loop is CASSLGRENGELFF. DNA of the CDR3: TGTGCCAGCAGCTTAGGCAGGGAAAACGGGGAGCTGTTTTTT.

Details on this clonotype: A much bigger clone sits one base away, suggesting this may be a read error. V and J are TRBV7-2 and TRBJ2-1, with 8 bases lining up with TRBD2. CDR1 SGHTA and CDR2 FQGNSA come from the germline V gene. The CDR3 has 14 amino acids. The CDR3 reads CAGSLEAGGGEQFF. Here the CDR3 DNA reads TGTGCCGGCAGCTTAGAAGCGGGCGGGGGGGAGCAGTTCTTC.